This T cell receptor (beta chain) appears in the sequencing data of a study of spatial heterogeneity in lung cancer. Whole-study context: Detection consistently yielded more beta chains than alpha chains.

All TCR cDNA molecules were individually tagged with a unique molecular identifier. Each CDR3 protein is one row after TCRdb ran MiXCR on the 5' RACE reads. The repertoire consists of about 45,000 distinct CDR3 sequences, with about 12% occurring once and the leading ten covering 35% to 45%. To note about this clonotype: The antigen is unknown.

Time point reported: sample taken at primary tumor resection. Unsorted whole RNA from tumor, nontumor lung or frozen PBMC underwent sequencing. Samples were donated by 72 untreated early-stage non-small cell lung cancer patients. General study results and limits: More often at tumor resection than at routine follow-up, ubiquitous expanded tumor TCRs were detected in the blood.

Sequences were derived from PBMCs, sampled at surgery. The sequence came from a female donor with early-stage non-small cell lung cancer.

CDR3 sequence reads: CSGRGNTDTQYF. In nucleotides, the CDR3 is TGCAGCGGTCGGGGGAACACAGATACGCAGTATTTT. V is TRBV29-1 and J is TRBJ2-3; D might be TRBD2 (6 bases). This CDR3 spans 12 amino acids. CDR1 and CDR2 (germline): SQVTM, ANQGSEA. Between the trimmed V and J ends, which lost 7 bases and 2 bases, there was a span of 10 bases.